This T cell receptor (beta chain) was profiled in a study of blood T cell repertoires in COVID-19 (dated by TCRdb to 2020 to 2021). With regard to the full study: Collaborator samples came from the United States, Italy and Spain and covered acute and convalescent phases of COVID-19. The dataset comprised deeply sampled blood TCRbeta repertoires from subjects exposed to, actively infected with, or recovered from COVID-19. Where available, HLA class I and class II types were obtained from metadata supplied by the sample provider rather than from assay-based typing. A de-identified subject ID, COVID-19 status, age in years and sex were almost always included in the sample metadata. Samples were obtained from the ongoing ImmuneRACE study (first 160 participants) and from 1,254 subjects provided by 6 global collaborators. A freely available public database, intended as a resource for researchers studying the immune response to SARS-CoV-2, is where the repertoires were released. The material from the prospective study consisted of cDNA or gDNA derived from T cells, B-cell-depleted T cells, or PBMCs.

This clone was observed a handful of times. Its antigen is still unknown. The sample holds no much larger clone one base away, and base qualities are not on file. TCRbeta CDR3 regions were amplified from genomic DNA by means of the immunoSEQ Assay, a bias-controlled multiplex PCR. Per the original workflow: Within the assay, amplification of reference gene primers was used to estimate how many nucleated cells each sample contained. Sequence reads were collapsed and filtered to measure the absolute abundance of every unique TCRbeta CDR3 rearrangement. For each sample, productive Simpson clonality was calculated by taking the square root of Simpson's diversity index across productive rearrangements. TCRdb retrieved this table from immuneACCESS and kept in-frame rearrangements only. Not all clones are present; in checked studies, unresolved V genes account for under half, and no reason is known for the remainder. From that table come the V and J calls and clone size; the DNA was used to work out D and trimming. This sample comprises about 220,000 clones, 70% to 90% of them detected only once. The top ten clones comprise 9.5% to 13% of the sample.

Results and caveats for the whole study, not just this receptor: The quantity of clinical and demographic metadata differed by source and by participant and was supplied without curation.

Including the terminal cysteine and phenylalanine, the CDR3 comprises 16 residues. The read is trimmed to its CDR3 DNA, 48 bases read in frame from base 1. As encoded in the germline V gene (reference sequence), CDR1 is LNHDA while CDR2 is SQIVND. Ends trimmed: V by 3 bases, J by 9 bases; bases unmatched to a gene: 9. At one collaborating source in Seattle, patients were enrolled during active infection and were followed longitudinally through the course of disease. Whole blood was collected in K2EDTA tubes by collaborating institutions according to the institutions' own protocols. Collaborator samples were shipped for TCRbeta analysis as frozen whole blood, isolated PBMCs, or DNA extracted from either sample type.

The sequence was collected from a woman between 45 and 65 years old with COVID-19, enrolled during active disease. Recombination joined TRBV19 with TRBJ2-1; 12 central nucleotides agree with TRBD1. Specimen: peripheral blood. This receptor has the CDR3 CASSIITGQGAGEQFF. At the DNA level, the sequence is TGTGCCAGTAGTATTATCACGGGACAGGGGGCTGGTGAGCAGTTCTTC.